This entry lists 10 T cell receptor beta chains sequenced from one sample in a study of T cells expressing NK-cell markers. Using the 5' RACE reads, TCRdb records one entry per CDR3 protein without DNA. Its clone listing holds about 460,000 distinct CDR3 sequences. Specimen: blood T cells: a sorted CD56 or NKG2C T cell subset, CD4+ or CD8+ T cells, or bulk PBMC T cells (not recorded which). The receptor set was obtained from a woman aged 45-65 years in good health.

V usage is TRBV9 and J usage is TRBJ2-3. CDR1 is SGDLS, CDR2 YYNGEE, per germline. This CDR3 has 12 amino acids. CDR3 sequence: CASSLAIGTQYF.

V and J are TRBV6-4 and TRBJ1-1; checking the TCRdb D call of TRBD1 is not possible without DNA. Germline V lookup: CDR1 MRHNA, CDR2 SNTAGT. The CDR3 contains 14 residues. The CDR3 region is CASSAQGRGTEAFF.

V usage is TRBV12-5 and J usage is TRBJ2-1; the TRBD2 assignment by TCRdb is unverifiable without DNA. This CDR3 is built from 17 residues. Germline V gene data show CDR1 as LGHNT and CDR2 as FRNRAP. Here the CDR3 reads CASGLVAGGRRYNEQFF.

The J gene is TRBJ1-2, the V gene TRBV7-6; the D call from TCRdb, TRBD1, cannot be confirmed without DNA. This CDR3 is built from 13 residues. The germline V gene encodes CDR1 SGHVS and CDR2 FNYEAQ. This CDR3 is CASSATGAYGYTF.

The gene calls are TRBV20-1 and TRBJ2-1. Germline V CDR1 and CDR2: DFQATT, SNEGSKA (reference sequence). The CDR3 length is 11 residues. The CDR3 protein is CSARAQLGQFF.

CDR3 region: CATGTSGPNEQFF. The chain links TRBV2 to TRBJ2-1; the TRBD2 assignment by TCRdb is unverifiable without DNA. The CDR3 length is 13 residues. Germline assignment: CDR1 SNHLY and CDR2 FYNNEI.

J is TRBJ2-3 and V is TRBV10-3; the D call of TRBD2 rests on TCRdb alone, since no DNA is present to check it. CDR1 and CDR2 (germline): ENHRY, SYGVKD. CDR3 length: 13 residues. The CDR3 is CAITAGTTDTQYF.

This chain connects TRBV2 to TRBJ2-1; TCRdb designates TRBD2, a call that cannot be tested without DNA. This CDR3 spans 17 amino acids. Per germline, CDR1 SNHLY and CDR2 FYNNEI. The CDR3 region is CASRISEVLRELRLKFF.

CDR3 in amino acids: CASSPRLSGRTISYNEQFF. The chain uses TRBV4-1 and TRBJ2-1; TCRdb returns TRBD2, unconfirmable since there is no DNA. Germline CDR1 MGHRA, CDR2 YSYEKL. This CDR3 is 19 amino acids long.

The V gene is TRBV27, the J gene TRBJ2-3; the D call from TCRdb, TRBD1, cannot be confirmed without DNA. Germline CDR1 and CDR2: MNHEY and SMNVEV (reference sequence). This CDR3 spans 15 amino acids. This CDR3 is CASSLNGGVRGTQYF.